This is a list of T cell receptor beta chains from one sample in a study of blood T cell repertoires in COVID-19. TCRdb's copy holds only in-frame clones and misses some; the assay was immunoSEQ multiplex PCR. This table has roughly 87,000 clones, 89% appearing once. The sample taken for sequencing was peripheral blood. These receptors originate from a woman of 80 years or more with active COVID-19. The conserved cysteine and the conserved F or W are not part of the CDR3 here. Not every row has a clone size; where given, it reads once, few, many or a size class.

v_call	clone_size	j_call	cdr3_aa
TRBV7-2	.	TRBJ2-4	ASSFGQGAAKNIQY
TRBV7-9	once	TRBJ1-4	ASSLDIGNEKLF
TRBV28	.	TRBJ2-5	ASSRTGFGQETQY
TRBV19	.	TRBJ2-5	ASSTTGGKTQY
TRBV30	.	TRBJ2-7	AWSGGGPYEQY
TRBV18	once	TRBJ2-5	ASSPQTQGETQY
TRBV23-1	.	TRBJ2-7	ASSQSPDRRILYEQY
TRBV5-4	once	TRBJ2-1	ASSLSGIGEQF
TRBV27	.	TRBJ2-1	ASSRRSSGSYNEQF
TRBV7-2	once	TRBJ1-1	ASSLERRTEAF
TRBV7-8	.	TRBJ2-1	ASSLLADGNEQF
TRBV20-1	.	TRBJ1-2	SASVRSGRGHGYT
TRBV10-2	.	TRBJ2-3	ASSEIGVAGGVDTQY
TRBV6-5	.	TRBJ2-7	ASTGTQFGEQY
TRBV7-3	.	TRBJ2-3	ASSLTGQSTDTQY
TRBV5-1	many	TRBJ2-7	ASSWTSGSYEQY
TRBV2	.	TRBJ2-3	ASTRTGGLAGTDTQY
TRBV13	once	TRBJ2-5	ASRRWTSEETQY
TRBV29-1	.	TRBJ2-3	SVGDGTSEIDTQY
TRBV2	few	TRBJ1-2	ASSEGRNYGYT
TRBV20-1	.	TRBJ2-3	SAHRGYTQY
TRBV7-2	.	TRBJ2-7	ASSWPDRAREQY
TRBV14	.	TRBJ2-7	ASSRSISYEQY
TRBV5-1	.	TRBJ2-2	ASSSLTSGTLDGELF
TRBV27	.	TRBJ2-3	ASSRPLPGSSSDTQY
TRBV7-2	.	TRBJ2-1	ASSFTGQGNNEQF